Included here is one TCR beta chain sequence, with context. Its antigen remains unknown. Sequenced by immunoSEQ multiplex PCR; TCRdb stores in-frame clones only, minus some. The table has some 65,000 clones, approximately 90% seen once. The sample comes from a study of stem cell transplantation in POMP-related autoinflammatory disease. Regarding the study as a whole: Fewer unique TRB V-J gene pairings were identified in patients with PRAID.

This material consisted of CD4+ T cells from PBMCs, taken after stem cell transplantation. This clonotype was obtained from a human patient with POMP-related autoinflammation and immune dysregulation (PRAID). Some T cells may be the graft donor's.

The CDR3 nucleotides are TGTGCCACCAGTGTCCGGAACACCGGGGAGCTGTTTTTT. Encoded protein: CATSVRNTGELFF. V gene TRBV24-1 combines with J gene TRBJ2-2; no definite D call. In germline, CDR1 is KGHDR, CDR2 SFDVKD. The V end was cut by 5 bases, the J end by 1 base, with 4 bases between. The length of the CDR3 is 13 residues.